This T cell receptor beta chain was found in a study of regulatory T cells in long-lasting Graves disease (dated by TCRdb to the early 2020s). For the study in its entirety: Patients with newly diagnosed Graves' disease had been on antithyroid drugs for under 3 months. This study used TCR sequencing and RNA sequencing of peripheral blood to compare persistent Graves' disease patients against newly diagnosed Graves' disease patients. The study was registered as a clinical trial and conducted in China. A total of about 35 samples underwent TCR sequencing, from roughly 13 patients with persistent Graves' disease and some 20 patients with newly diagnosed Graves' disease.

Libraries were prepared through multiplex PCR. Sequencing took place on an Illumina HiSeq 4000. TCR beta libraries were built with iRepertoire HTBI primers and Arm-PCR amplification of CDR3 regions. Before sequencing, the PCR products went through gel purification. On the authors' methods: Gene usage analysis of CDR3 amino acid clonotypes relied on the roughly 60 TRBV and more than twelve TRBJ segments identified across samples. Filtered high-quality paired reads were merged into contigs using COPE and FqMerger. BLAST was used to align contigs to IMGT TRBV, TRBD and TRBJ reference genes, and CDR3 was defined according to IMGT. Clonotypes above 0.1% frequency were classified as highly expanded clones. Shannon entropy served as the measure of repertoire diversity, while the Gini coefficient captured V-J evenness. A clonotype was considered public if more than one individual shared it. TCRdb handled the public reads itself, with Q25 trimming in fastp and clone calling in MiXCR, and kept productive beta chains. For every CDR3 protein sequence, its rows merge into one entry that carries the most common genes and DNA. The V and J calls and clone size come from TCRdb's table, not from the authors' own analysis. For this sample there are 200,000 to 250,000 distinct CDR3 sequences; approximately 16% appear just once. The top ten constitute approximately 20% of the sample.

This clonotype was seen ten or more times. Its cognate antigen has yet to be identified. No clone much larger than this one lies a single base away; base qualities are absent. The germline V gene supplies CDR1 ENHRY and CDR2 SYGVKD. From V the trimming removes 5 bases and from J it removes 7 bases, while the gene matches leave 2 bases of the junction unaccounted for. Taken from cysteine to phenylalanine, the CDR3 has 13 residues. Of all the DNA, just the CDR3 is kept, 39 bases in frame from base 1. Interpreted using the paper, the time point label stands for: newly diagnosed GD, antithyroid drugs for less than 3 months. RNA was extracted from PBMCs in TRIzol for both TCR sequencing and RNA sequencing. The diagnosis of Graves' disease followed American Thyroid Association guidelines. Patients for the study were recruited at an endocrinology department in Xi'an, China. Each patient gave around 9 milliliters of peripheral blood, collected in an EDTA anticoagulant tube. PBMCs were isolated by Ficoll Paque Plus density gradient separation without further T cell sorting. RNA quality was checked with an Agilent 2100 Bioanalyzer and agarose gel, and concentration with a NanoDrop 2000.

What the research found in general, with its limitations: More public clonotypes were shared among persistent patients (approximately 3,000) than among newly diagnosed patients (roughly 1,000). Persistent Graves' disease patients showed lower TCR Shannon entropy and fewer highly expanded clones than newly diagnosed patients, suggesting clonal expansion. Peripheral blood alone was examined, since thyroid tissue, which constituted the primary lesion, could not be accessed. Sequencing and analysis were restricted to the TCR beta chain. As a limitation, the authors acknowledged that the small sample size may reduce accuracy. Persistent disease showed preferential use of TRBV28, TRBJ1-2 and TRBJ2-5, whereas newly diagnosed disease favored TRBV20-1 and TRBJ2-1.

The sequence derives from a female donor with Graves disease. The rearranged chain carries TRBV10-3 and TRBJ1-6; a stretch of 7 junction bases matches TRBD1. The sequences come from peripheral blood mononuclear cells (PBMCs), collected at new diagnosis, from a patient treated with antithyroid drugs. The DNA reads TGTGCCATCAGTCAGGGGGAAAATTCACCCCTCCACTTT. Translated, it reads CAISQGENSPLHF.